One and the same sample provided the 24 T cell receptor beta chains below, sequenced in a study. TCRdb itself ran the RT-PCR reads through MiXCR, one entry per CDR3 protein. The sample has about 680,000 distinct CDR3 sequences, 12% to 15% seen once. Sequenced material: memory CD4+ T cells from blood. The source is a female donor in good health, serving as a healthy control.

This clonotype was detected ten times or more. The chain is built from TRBV7-2 and TRBJ1-2; 9 bases fit TRBD1. Trimming took 3 bases from V and 4 from J; bases not matched to a gene: 3. Germline values: CDR1 SGHTA, CDR2 FQGNSA. This CDR3 is 14 amino acids long. CDR3 in DNA: TGTGCCAGCAGCTTGTCGACAGGGGGCTATGGCTACACCTTC. This translates into CASSLSTGGYGYTF.

This clonotype showed up many times. The chain uses TRBV12-3 or TRBV12-4 and TRBJ2-5; D possibly corresponds to TRBD1 (5 bases). Trimming left V 2 bases short and J 7 bases short, with 14 bases between. This CDR3 spans 14 amino acids. The CDR3 loop reads CASSLSGWGGTQYF. In DNA, the CDR3 is TGTGCCAGCAGTTTAAGTGGGTGGGGCGGGACCCAGTACTTC.

The gene calls are TRBV6-2 or TRBV6-3 and TRBJ2-1; 7 nucleotides agree with TRBD2. The V and J ends lost 0 bases and 4 bases, in that order; junction bases with no gene match: 3. CDR1 is MNHEY, CDR2 SVGEGT, per germline. The CDR3 consists of 15 residues. The CDR3: CASSYSWGGYNEQFF. In DNA form, the CDR3 reads TGTGCCAGCAGTTACTCATGGGGGGGGTACAATGAGCAGTTCTTC.

CDR3 in amino acids: CASSPMGKANTEAFF. The CDR3, as DNA: TGTGCCAGCAGCCCGATGGGAAAAGCGAACACTGAAGCTTTCTTT. The chain is built from TRBV12-3 or TRBV12-4 and TRBJ1-1, with D unresolved. This CDR3 comprises 15 residues. V was clipped by 6 bases and J by 1 base, with 15 bases between them.

The chain combines TRBV28 with TRBJ2-1; 7 positions agree with TRBD1. V shed 6 bases, J shed 2 bases, and the junction held 4 bases outside the gene matches. Germline V gene lookup returns CDR1 MDHEN and CDR2 SYDVKM. This CDR3 comprises 14 residues. The CDR3 loop is CASRSGQTYNEQFF. DNA for the CDR3: TGTGCCAGCAGGTCGGGACAGACCTACAATGAGCAGTTCTTC.

V gene TRBV27 combines with J gene TRBJ1-1; unclear D gene. CDR1 and CDR2 (germline): MNHEY, SMNVEV (reference sequence). Trimming stripped 3 bases from V and 2 bases from J, with 13 bases between. The CDR3 has 15 amino acids. The CDR3 region has the DNA TGTGCCAGCAGTTTCGCAAACTACCGCAACACTGAAGCTTTCTTT. Amino acids: CASSFANYRNTEAFF.

This clonotype was detected only a few times. The CDR3: CATSRRASGSPDTQYF. The DNA for the CDR3 is TGTGCCACCAGCAGACGGGCTAGCGGGAGTCCAGATACGCAGTATTTT. The chain recombines TRBV15 with TRBJ2-3, with 10 bases lining up with TRBD2. The trim removed 2 bases at V and 4 bases at J, leaving 6 bases unmatched. Germline values: CDR1 LNHNV, CDR2 YYDKDF (reference sequence). This CDR3 is built from 16 residues.

The chain carries TRBV7-2 and TRBJ2-7; TRBD2 aligns across 9 bases. CDR1 and CDR2 from the germline V gene are SGHTA and FQGNSA. V lost 3 bases, J lost 3 bases, and 27 bases stayed unmatched. This CDR3 contains 22 residues. CDR3 DNA sequence: TGTGCCAGCAGCTTCGCTGGCGGGAGGGCCGGTTGGAACCCCGTAACCTACTACGAGCAGTACTTC. This encodes CASSFAGGRAGWNPVTYYEQYF.

In this sample, this clonotype turned up many times. As DNA, the CDR3 is TGTGCCAGCACCGGGGGGGCAGGGTCCTACAATGAGCAGTTCTTC. Translation gives CASTGGAGSYNEQFF. The chain joins TRBV12-3 or TRBV12-4 to TRBJ2-1; TRBD2 matches at 8 bases. The CDR3 runs to 15 residues. J lost 1 base, V lost 7 bases, and 6 bases had no gene match.

The chain employs TRBV20-1 and TRBJ1-5; the match to TRBD1 covers 7 bases. This CDR3 spans 15 amino acids. Germline V gene data show CDR1 as DFQATT and CDR2 as SNEGSKA (reference sequence). After removal of 1 base from V and 0 bases from J, the junction contained 3 bases not matched to a gene. CDR3 nucleotide sequence: TGCAGTGCTAGAGTCAGGGGGGATAGCAATCAGCCCCAGCATTTT. Translating it yields CSARVRGDSNQPQHF.

This chain links TRBV18 with TRBJ2-3, with no clear D. This CDR3 region has 14 residues. Trimming pared 2 bases from V and 6 bases from J, leaving 12 bases between. From germline, CDR1 is KGHSH and CDR2 LQKENI. This chain's CDR3 is CASSPSATRDTQYF. CDR3 bases: TGTGCCAGCTCACCATCGGCTACACGGGATACGCAGTATTTT.

The rearrangement links TRBV27 to TRBJ2-7; D gene uncertain. This CDR3 has 15 amino acids. Trimming stripped 6 bases from V and 7 bases from J, with 22 bases between. Per germline, CDR1 MNHEY and CDR2 SMNVEV (reference sequence). The CDR3 spells CASSRTVEPLYEQYF. DNA for the CDR3: TGTGCCAGCAGCCGGACGGTAGAACCCCTCTATGAGCAGTACTTC.

This clonotype turned up a few times. The V call is TRBV12-3 or TRBV12-4, the J call TRBJ1-1, with TRBD1 matching over 9 bases. After removal of 4 bases from V and 4 bases from J, the junction contained 7 bases not matched to a gene. The CDR3 length is 15 residues. Written as DNA, the CDR3 is TGTGCCAGCAGTTCTCGGACAGGGGCGGTCACTGAAGCTTTCTTT. This gives the protein CASSSRTGAVTEAFF.

This clonotype was observed a few times. The genes are TRBV20-1 and TRBJ2-7, with 8 nucleotides matching TRBD1. CDR1 and CDR2 from the germline V gene are DFQATT and SNEGSKA (reference sequence). V trimming: 6 bases; J trimming: 3 bases; junction bases outside the gene matches: 13. The CDR3 runs 15 residues. CDR3 nucleotide sequence: TGCAGTGCGAGGCCTAAGGACAGGGTCTACTACGAGCAGTACTTC. Translating it yields CSARPKDRVYYEQYF.

This clonotype was counted between two and nine times. J is TRBJ2-7 and V is TRBV3-1, with D perhaps matching TRBD2 (6 bases). This CDR3 region has 16 residues. Between the trimmed V and J ends, which lost 1 base and 4 bases, there was a span of 17 bases. From germline, CDR1 is LGHDT and CDR2 YNNKEL (reference sequence). In nucleotides, the CDR3 is TGTGCCAGCAGCCAAGGTGGTATGGTCGGGAGTTACGAGCAGTACTTC. Its translation: CASSQGGMVGSYEQYF.

This clonotype was detected only a few times. V and J are TRBV4-1 and TRBJ1-2; D gene ambiguous. Trimming pared 2 bases from V and 1 base from J, leaving 11 bases between. Germline V CDR1 and CDR2: MGHRA, YSYEKL. The length of the CDR3 is 15 residues. CDR3 DNA: TGCGCCAGCAGCCAACACACTACAGTTAACTATGGCTACACCTTC. Protein: CASSQHTTVNYGYTF.

In DNA, the CDR3 is TGTGCCAGCTCACCCCAGGGTGCCGAGCAGTACTTC. This gives the protein CASSPQGAEQYF. This chain uses TRBV18 with TRBJ2-7; tentatively, D is TRBD1 (5 bases). Germline V gene data show CDR1 as KGHSH and CDR2 as LQKENI. V gave up 3 bases and J gave up 6 bases, with 9 bases separating them. The CDR3 extends over 12 amino acids.

This clonotype has ten or more counts. The chain recombines TRBV5-1 with TRBJ2-1, with 8 bases that match TRBD1. V dropped 4 bases and J dropped 0; count of bases not matched to a gene: 3. The CDR3 runs to 15 residues. Per germline, CDR1 SGHRS and CDR2 YFSETQ. CDR3 sequence reads: CASSPGQVSYNEQFF. In nucleotides, the CDR3 is TGCGCCAGCAGCCCGGGACAGGTCTCCTACAATGAGCAGTTCTTC.

This clonotype appeared many times. The J gene is TRBJ2-1, the V gene TRBV10-3; 10 positions match TRBD2. This CDR3 region has 15 residues. Germline assignment: CDR1 ENHRY and CDR2 SYGVKD. The V gene end was trimmed by 5 bases and the J gene end by 5 bases; junction bases not matched to a gene: 6. The CDR3 is CAISPGGLADNEQFF. The CDR3 DNA follows: TGTGCCATCAGTCCTGGTGGACTAGCGGACAATGAGCAGTTCTTC.

This clonotype was counted between two and nine times. J is TRBJ2-7 and V is TRBV19, with 9 bases that match TRBD1. V lost 8 bases, J lost 4 bases, and 12 bases stayed unmatched. This CDR3 is built from 15 residues. Germline V lookup: CDR1 LNHDA, CDR2 SQIVND (reference sequence). The CDR3 nucleotides are TGTGCCAGTTCAGCGACGGGACAGGGCTTGTACGAGCAGTACTTC. It yields the protein CASSATGQGLYEQYF.

The V call is TRBV7-2, the J call TRBJ1-2; no reliable D call. The germline V and J ends were trimmed by 5 bases and 5 bases, with 9 bases remaining between them. There are 12 residues in the CDR3. Germline loops: CDR1 SGHTA, CDR2 FQGNSA. This CDR3 is CASSAREYGYTF. As DNA, the CDR3 is TGTGCCAGCAGCGCCCGAGAATATGGCTACACCTTC.

A word on this clonotype: The junction does not match germline at one end; this may be a read error. The V gene is TRBV10-3, the J gene TRBJ2-3; TRBD2 matches at 9 bases. This CDR3 has 22 amino acids. Germline assignment: CDR1 ENHRY and CDR2 SYGVKD. CDR3 coding DNA: TGTGCCGTCAGTGAGTCGACTCCAAGTCCAGAAACGCGGGAGGGCCGTACAGATACGCAGTATTTT. Its protein product is CAVSESTPSPETREGRTDTQYF.

The rearrangement joins TRBV6-2 or TRBV6-3 to TRBJ2-1; D is uncertain. Trimming stripped 6 bases from V and 6 bases from J, with 12 bases between. Looked up from germline, CDR1 is MNHEY and CDR2 is SVGEGT. The CDR3 totals 13 residues. DNA for the CDR3: TGTGCCAGCAGCCAGCCCCCGGTCAATGAGCAGTTCTTC. Protein product: CASSQPPVNEQFF.

This clonotype has a count of ten or more. The V call is TRBV29-1, the J call TRBJ2-1; D gene unclear. CDR1 and CDR2 (germline): SQVTM, ANQGSEA. The CDR3 runs to 10 residues. The germline V and J ends were trimmed by 8 bases and 10 bases, with 12 bases remaining between them. The CDR3 region is CSTAREEQFF. The CDR3 DNA reads as TGCAGCACCGCCCGTGAGGAGCAGTTCTTC.